The clone carrying this TCR beta chain appeared many times. The antigen is unknown. The data derive from a study of breast tumors, draining lymph nodes, adjacent tissues. With V trimmed by 0 bases and J by 7 bases, 7 bases remained unmatched. The CDR3 spans 16 residues. The lymph nodes were axillary draining lymph nodes from breast cancer patients. Whole-study results and caveats: The data were judged consistent with most tumor T cells coming from lymph node and expanding in tumor.

TCRdb re-analysed the multiplex PCR reads in MiXCR, keeping a single row per CDR3 protein. Counted here are 270,000 or so distinct CDR3 sequences, 30% to 35% occurring once; the ten biggest clones make up around 1%. The rearrangement links TRBV12-3 or TRBV12-4 to TRBJ2-1, with 9 bases lining up with TRBD2. The clonotype comes from a female donor with breast cancer. Some clones in this sample may be carry-over from other donors' samples. Sequenced sample: axillary lymph node tissue. CDR3 nucleotide sequence: TGTGCCAGCAGTTTAGCGGCGGGAGGGCCAGGGAATGAGCAGTTCTTC. Translating it yields CASSLAAGGPGNEQFF.